The 18 T cell receptor beta chains given below trace back to one sample, sequenced in a study of blood T cell repertoires in COVID-19. TCRdb's table, derived via immunoSEQ multiplex PCR, lists solely in-frame clones and lacks some. The profile shows roughly 200,000 clones, around 85% of them singletons. The specimen was peripheral blood. These receptors came from a person aged 70 to 79 with COVID-19, enrolled during active disease.

The rearrangement links TRBV28 to TRBJ2-1, with a possible D match to TRBD1 (5 bases). The V gene lost 9 bases and the J gene lost 2 bases, with 14 bases spanning the gap. This CDR3 has 14 residues. Germline V lookup: CDR1 MDHEN, CDR2 SYDVKM. CDR3 bases: TGTGCCAGTTCCAGGGTAAATACCTACAATGAGCAGTTCTTC. Translation: CASSRVNTYNEQFF.

The V call is TRBV5-1, the J call TRBJ1-6, with unresolved D. The V end lost 0 bases, the J end lost 8 bases, and 6 bases lay between the germline ends. The CDR3 length is 13 residues. Germline V gene sequence: CDR1 SGHRS, CDR2 YFSETQ. The CDR3 reads CASSLDGDSPLHF. For the CDR3, the DNA is TGCGCCAGCAGCTTGGACGGGGATTCACCCCTCCACTTT.

The V call is TRBV5-6, the J call TRBJ2-7; 7 bases match TRBD1. Germline V lookup: CDR1 SGHDT, CDR2 YYEEEE. The CDR3 sequence is 16 residues long. V lost 6 bases and J lost 0; bases outside the gene matches: 12. CDR3 sequence (DNA): TGTGCCAGCAAACGTTCCCCCGGGACAGCCTCCTACGAGCAGTACTTC. Its translation is CASKRSPGTASYEQYF.

The chain employs TRBV7-2 and TRBJ2-7; a weak D match, TRBD1 (6 bases). CDR1 and CDR2 (germline): SGHTA, FQGNSA. V dropped 5 bases and J dropped 7 bases, with 18 bases sitting between them. There are 14 residues in the CDR3. The CDR3 DNA follows: TGTGCCAGCAGCACCCTAACAGGGTCGGTAGAGCAGTACTTC. Translating it yields CASSTLTGSVEQYF.

This clone was recorded a few times. The chain links TRBV9 to TRBJ2-3, with a possible D match to TRBD1 (5 bases). CDR3 length equals 16 residues. Trimming removed 1 base at V and 5 bases at J, with 17 bases between. The germline V gene encodes CDR1 SGDLS and CDR2 YYNGEE. The CDR3 is CASSVTTDSIRDTQYF. The CDR3 nucleotides are TGTGCCAGCAGCGTAACAACCGACAGTATCCGAGATACGCAGTATTTT.

The rearrangement uses TRBV3-1 (or the pseudogene TRBV3-2) and TRBJ1-1; D not resolved. Trimming took 0 bases from V and 0 from J, leaving 8 bases between them. The germline gives CDR1 LGHDT, CDR2 YNNKEL (reference sequence). The CDR3 runs 15 residues. This CDR3 is CASSQDLAMNTEAFF. CDR3 coding DNA: TGTGCCAGCAGCCAAGATTTAGCCATGAACACTGAAGCTTTCTTT.

This clone was picked up a small number of times. The rearrangement links TRBV6-5 to TRBJ1-2, with D maybe TRBD1 (6 bases). The CDR3 extends over 14 amino acids. Per the germline V gene, CDR1 is MNHEY and CDR2 is SVGAGI. V gave up 8 bases and J gave up 4 bases, with 17 bases separating them. The CDR3 nucleotides read TGTGCCAGCCGAGAGACAGGAAGTCGCTATGGCTACACCTTC. It yields the protein CASRETGSRYGYTF.

This clone was detected a few times. The V call is TRBV11-2, the J call TRBJ2-2, with 7 bases lining up with TRBD2. The CDR3 spans 16 residues. Germline values: CDR1 SGHAT, CDR2 FQNNGV. The V segment lost 1 base and the J segment 0 bases; nucleotides outside the gene matches: 2. This chain's CDR3 is CASSLGRGTNTGELFF. In DNA, the CDR3 is TGTGCCAGCAGCTTAGGGCGGGGGACGAACACCGGGGAGCTGTTTTTT. Full variable domain (outside the CDR3, taken from reference TRBV11-2 and TRBJ2-2): EAGVAQSPRYKIIEKRQSVAFWCNPISGHATLYWYQQILGQGPKLLIQFQNNGVVDDSQLPKDRFSAERLKGVDSTLKIQPAKLEDSAVYLCASSLGRGTNTGELFFGEGSRLTVL.

The chain links TRBV5-5 to TRBJ1-2, with D perhaps matching TRBD1 (6 bases). This CDR3 is 14 amino acids long. The V end was cut by 7 bases, the J end by 0 bases, with 13 bases between. Germline CDR1 and CDR2: SGHKS and YYEKEE (reference sequence). Here the CDR3 DNA reads TGTGCCAGCCTACGAGGGGGGGCTAACTATGGCTACACCTTC. Amino acid sequence: CASLRGGANYGYTF.

CDR3 loop: CASSVLRGSSYEQYF. The CDR3 DNA reads as TGTGCCAGTAGTGTCTTGAGGGGGAGCTCCTACGAGCAGTACTTC. The chain employs TRBV19 and TRBJ2-7; D might be TRBD1 (6 bases). The germline V gene has CDR1 LNHDA and CDR2 SQIVND (reference sequence). Trimming took off 5 bases at V and 0 bases at J, with 14 bases between the two ends. The CDR3 covers 15 residues.

The rearrangement uses TRBV19 and TRBJ1-6, with TRBD1 identical over 7 bases. The CDR3 contains 16 residues. Trimming cost V 3 bases and J 4 bases; bases outside gene matches: 6. CDR1 and CDR2 from the germline V gene are LNHDA and SQIVND (reference sequence). The CDR3 reads CASSISRGQYNSPLHF. The CDR3 nucleotides read TGTGCCAGTAGTATCTCCCGGGGACAGTATAATTCACCCCTCCACTTT.

The table lists this clone with a count of one. V gene TRBV5-5 combines with J gene TRBJ1-1; no clear D gene. Deletions cut 0 bases from V and 0 bases from J, with 6 bases between. Germline V gene sequence: CDR1 SGHKS, CDR2 YYEKEE (reference sequence). This CDR3 comprises 14 residues. The CDR3 sequence is CASSLATVNTEAFF. The CDR3 nucleotides read TGTGCCAGCAGCTTGGCCACAGTGAACACTGAAGCTTTCTTT.

This chain connects TRBV7-2 to TRBJ1-3; 8 bases line up with TRBD1. The CDR3 contains 15 residues. Germline trimming cut 5 bases from V and 2 bases from J; bases unmatched to any gene: 5. Germline V gives CDR1 SGHTA, CDR2 FQGNSA. The CDR3 here is CASSPTGVAGNTIYF. CDR3 DNA sequence: TGTGCCAGCAGCCCGACAGGGGTGGCTGGAAACACCATATATTTT.

The chain is built from TRBV6-5 and TRBJ1-4, with D possibly being TRBD1 (6 bases). This CDR3 has 13 residues. Per the germline V gene, CDR1 is MNHEY and CDR2 is SVGAGI. Trimming removed 2 bases at V and 5 bases at J, with 6 bases between. The CDR3 bases are TGTGCCAGCAGTTACGGACAGAATGAAAAACTGTTTTTT. It is translated as CASSYGQNEKLFF.

The genes are TRBV28 and TRBJ1-3; no clear D gene. V was clipped by 5 bases and J by 6 bases, with 8 bases between them. There are 12 residues in the CDR3. Germline CDR1 and CDR2: MDHEN and SYDVKM. CDR3 DNA sequence: TGTGCCAGCAGTCCCTCCCTAAACACCATATATTTT. Translating gives CASSPSLNTIYF.

J is TRBJ1-6 and V is TRBV18; tentatively, D is TRBD1 (6 bases). Germline CDR1 KGHSH, CDR2 LQKENI. The germline V and J ends were trimmed by 5 bases and 6 bases, with 11 bases remaining between them. This CDR3 spans 14 amino acids. CDR3 amino acids: CASSRGEGNSPLHF. CDR3 sequence (DNA): TGTGCCAGCTCAAGGGGGGAGGGTAATTCACCCCTCCACTTT. Complete variable domain (other parts from reference TRBV18 and TRBJ1-6): NAGVMQNPRHLVRRRGQEARLRCSPMKGHSHVYWYRQLPEEGLKFMVYLQKENIIDESGMPKERFSAEFPKEGPSILRIQQVVRGDSAAYFCASSRGEGNSPLHFGNGTRLTVT.

The chain couples TRBV28 to TRBJ1-1, with D possibly TRBD1 on 6 matching bases. The CDR3 is 13 amino acids. Germline V gene lookup returns CDR1 MDHEN and CDR2 SYDVKM. V lost 3 bases, J lost 1 base, and 6 bases lay in between. The CDR3 protein is CASSLDRNTEAFF. CDR3 DNA sequence: TGTGCCAGCAGTTTGGACAGGAACACTGAAGCTTTCTTT.

The chain employs TRBV18 and TRBJ2-3, with TRBD2 as a possible D gene (6 bases). The CDR3 runs 15 residues. Germline-derived CDR1 and CDR2 are KGHSH and LQKENI. The V end lost 5 bases, the J end lost 1 base, and 13 bases lay between the germline ends. In DNA, the CDR3 is TGTGCCAGCTCAAGCGTCGGAGGGGGCACAGATACGCAGTATTTT. Protein sequence: CASSSVGGGTDTQYF. The whole variable domain, remainder taken from reference TRBV18 and TRBJ2-3, is NAGVMQNPRHLVRRRGQEARLRCSPMKGHSHVYWYRQLPEEGLKFMVYLQKENIIDESGMPKERFSAEFPKEGPSILRIQQVVRGDSAAYFCASSSVGGGTDTQYFGPGTRLTVL.